The T cell receptor beta chain under discussion was sequenced for a study of T cell changes during pregnancy in multiple sclerosis. Assay used: immunoSEQ multiplex PCR; TCRdb lists only in-frame clones, some missing. The sample has about 120,000 clones; approximately 95% are singletons. V lost 6 bases and J lost 8, with 14 bases in between. The germline V gene has CDR1 MNHEY and CDR2 SVGAGI. The CDR3 extends over 13 amino acids. The gene calls are TRBV6-5 and TRBJ2-1; TRBD1 might be the D (7 bases). Sequencing used peripheral blood, obtained before pregnancy. The sequence was collected from a female donor with multiple sclerosis, enrolled in a pregnancy study. The CDR3 nucleotides read TGTGCCAGCAGGCGGACAGGAGGGGATGAGCAGTTCTTC. Translating it yields CASRRTGGDEQFF.